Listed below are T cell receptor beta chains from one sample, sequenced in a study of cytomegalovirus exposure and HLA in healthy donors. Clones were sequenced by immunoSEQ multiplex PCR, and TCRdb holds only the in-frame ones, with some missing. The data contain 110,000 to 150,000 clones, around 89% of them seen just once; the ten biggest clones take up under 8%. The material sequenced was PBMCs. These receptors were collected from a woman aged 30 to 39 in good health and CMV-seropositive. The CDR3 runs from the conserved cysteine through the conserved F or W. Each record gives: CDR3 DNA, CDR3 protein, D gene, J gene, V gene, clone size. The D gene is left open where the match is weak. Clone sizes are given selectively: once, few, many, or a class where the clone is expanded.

TGTGCCAGCAGCCCGACTTACACTAGGGTGGAGACCCAGTACTTC,CASSPTYTRVETQYF,.,TRBJ2-5,TRBV4-2,.
TGCGCCAGCAGGAAGGGGACAGGGGGGAATGAGCAGTTCTTC,CASRKGTGGNEQFF,TRBD1,TRBJ2-1,TRBV5-1,.
TGTGCCAGCAGCTTAGCGAGCGGGGGGGCAGATACGCAGTATTTT,CASSLASGGADTQYF,TRBD2,TRBJ2-3,TRBV7-9,.
TGTGCCGGGAACTGTAGCGGGGGCCCCCCCGAGCAGTACTTC,CAGNCSGGPPEQYF,TRBD2,TRBJ2-7,TRBV30,.
TGTGCCAGCAGCTTGACTAGCGGCCCCAAAGAGACCCAGTACTTC,CASSLTSGPKETQYF,TRBD2,TRBJ2-5,TRBV5-6,.
TGTGCCACCAGCAGAGGACAGGGGGCAAGGTATAGCAATCAGCCCCAGCATTTT,CATSRGQGARYSNQPQHF,TRBD1,TRBJ1-5,TRBV15,.
TGCGCCAGCAGCTTGGTAGCGGGGGGGCCCACAGATACGCAGTATTTT,CASSLVAGGPTDTQYF,TRBD2,TRBJ2-3,TRBV5-1,few
TGCGCCAGCAGCTTAGCGGGAGGAGAGACCCAGTACTTC,CASSLAGGETQYF,TRBD2,TRBJ2-5,TRBV5-1,.
TGTGCCAGCAGGACTAGCGGGACGTACGAGCAGTACTTC,CASRTSGTYEQYF,TRBD2,TRBJ2-7,TRBV2,.
TGTGCCAGCAGCTTATTAGCGGGGGATAGCAATGAGCAGTTCTTC,CASSLLAGDSNEQFF,TRBD2,TRBJ2-1,TRBV7-6,once
TGTGCCAGCAGTTCAACGGGACAGGCTTATGGCTACACCTTC,CASSSTGQAYGYTF,TRBD1,TRBJ1-2,TRBV6-6,few
TGTGCCAGCAGCTTCCCCGAGGTCACAGGATCCTATGGCTACACCTTC,CASSFPEVTGSYGYTF,.,TRBJ1-2,TRBV7-2,.
TGTGCCAGCAGGCCGACAGGCACCTACGAGCAGTACTTC,CASRPTGTYEQYF,.,TRBJ2-7,TRBV28,.
TGTGCCAGCAGCTCTAGCGGGACGCTCTACGAGCAGTACTTC,CASSSSGTLYEQYF,TRBD2,TRBJ2-7,TRBV11-1,.
TGTGCCAGCACCCTTACTAGCGGGAGGGTTGCGAATGAGCAGTTCTTC,CASTLTSGRVANEQFF,TRBD2,TRBJ2-1,TRBV27,.
TGTGCCAGCAGCCAAGATGATTGGGGGGAAGCGAGAGAGCTGTTTTTT,CASSQDDWGEARELFF,.,TRBJ2-2,TRBV4-2,.
TGTGCCAGCAGCCCGAATGTGGAAACAGGTACCCAGTACTTC,CASSPNVETGTQYF,.,TRBJ2-5,TRBV7-9,.
TGCGCCAGCAGTCGATCCGGCGGGGAGCCCCAGCATTTT,CASSRSGGEPQHF,.,TRBJ1-5,TRBV23-1,.
TGCAGCGCCTGGACAGGGGGGAATGAGCAGTTCTTC,CSAWTGGNEQFF,TRBD1,TRBJ2-1,TRBV29-1,.
TGTGCCAGCAGTTTCCACAGGGCCTACGAGCAGTACTTC,CASSFHRAYEQYF,.,TRBJ2-7,TRBV28,few